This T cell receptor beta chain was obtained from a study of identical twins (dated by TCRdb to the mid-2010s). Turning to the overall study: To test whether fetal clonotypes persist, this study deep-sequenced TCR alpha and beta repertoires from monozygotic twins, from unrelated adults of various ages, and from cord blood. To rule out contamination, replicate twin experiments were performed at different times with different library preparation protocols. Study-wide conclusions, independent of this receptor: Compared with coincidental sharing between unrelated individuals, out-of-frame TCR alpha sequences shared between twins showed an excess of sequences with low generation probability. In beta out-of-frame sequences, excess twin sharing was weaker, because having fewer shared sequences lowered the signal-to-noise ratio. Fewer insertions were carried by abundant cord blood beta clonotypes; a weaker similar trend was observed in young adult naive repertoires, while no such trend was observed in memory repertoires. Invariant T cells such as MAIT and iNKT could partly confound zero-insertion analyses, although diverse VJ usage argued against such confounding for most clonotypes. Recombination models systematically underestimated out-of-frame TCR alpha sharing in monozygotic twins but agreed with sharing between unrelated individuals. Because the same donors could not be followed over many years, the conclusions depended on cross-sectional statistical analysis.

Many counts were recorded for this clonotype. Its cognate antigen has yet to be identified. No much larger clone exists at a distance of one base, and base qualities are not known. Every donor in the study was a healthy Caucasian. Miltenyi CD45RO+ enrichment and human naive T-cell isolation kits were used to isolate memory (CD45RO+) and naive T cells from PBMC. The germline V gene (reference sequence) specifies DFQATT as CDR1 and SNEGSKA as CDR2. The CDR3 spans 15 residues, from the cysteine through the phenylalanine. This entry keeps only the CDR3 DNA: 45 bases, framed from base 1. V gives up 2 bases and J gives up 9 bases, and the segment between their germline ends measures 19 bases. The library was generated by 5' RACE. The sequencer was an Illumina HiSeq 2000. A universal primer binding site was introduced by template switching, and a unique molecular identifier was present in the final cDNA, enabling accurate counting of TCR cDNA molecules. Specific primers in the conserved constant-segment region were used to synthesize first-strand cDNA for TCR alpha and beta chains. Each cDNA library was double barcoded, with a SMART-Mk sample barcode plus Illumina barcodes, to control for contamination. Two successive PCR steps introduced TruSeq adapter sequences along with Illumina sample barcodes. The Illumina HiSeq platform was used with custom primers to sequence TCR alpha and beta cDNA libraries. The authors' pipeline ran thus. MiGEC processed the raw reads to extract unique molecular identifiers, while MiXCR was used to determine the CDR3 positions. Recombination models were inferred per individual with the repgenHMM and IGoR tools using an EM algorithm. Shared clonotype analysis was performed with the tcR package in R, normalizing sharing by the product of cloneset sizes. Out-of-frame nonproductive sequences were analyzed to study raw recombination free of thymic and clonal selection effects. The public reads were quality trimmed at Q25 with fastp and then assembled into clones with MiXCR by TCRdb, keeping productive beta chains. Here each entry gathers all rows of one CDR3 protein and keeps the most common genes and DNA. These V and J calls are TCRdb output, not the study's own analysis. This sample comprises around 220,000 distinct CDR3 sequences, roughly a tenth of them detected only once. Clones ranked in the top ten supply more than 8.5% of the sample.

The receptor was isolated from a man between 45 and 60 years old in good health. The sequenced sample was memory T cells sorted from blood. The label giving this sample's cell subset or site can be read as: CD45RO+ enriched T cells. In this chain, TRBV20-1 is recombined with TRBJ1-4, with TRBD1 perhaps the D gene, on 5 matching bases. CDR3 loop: CSARLTGTRTKKLFF. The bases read TGCAGTGCTAGACTAACGGGGACCCGGACGAAAAAACTGTTTTTT.